A single sample gave rise to the 20 T cell receptor beta chains below, sequenced in a study of blood T cell repertoires in COVID-19. TCRdb keeps only in-frame clones here, not all; method: immunoSEQ multiplex PCR. Of 330,000 or so clones in the sample, approximately 89% were seen once. Specimen: PBMCs or T cells enriched from blood (not recorded which). These receptors were obtained from a man aged 40-55 years in a cohort exposed to, infected with or recovered from COVID-19 (not recorded which).

The gene calls are TRBV11-3 and TRBJ2-2; 9 positions match TRBD1. The germline V gene encodes CDR1 SGHNT and CDR2 YENEEA. The CDR3 loop spans 13 amino acids. The chain's CDR3 is CATGTGLSGELFF. DNA for the CDR3: TGTGCTACCGGGACAGGGTTATCCGGGGAGCTGTTTTTT. Drawing the rest from reference TRBV11-3 and TRBJ2-2, the complete variable domain is EAGVVQSPRYKIIEKKQPVAFWCNPISGHNTLYWYLQNLGQGPELLIRYENEEAVDDSQLPKDRFSAERLKGVDSTLKIQPAELGDSAVYLCATGTGLSGELFFGEGSRLTVL.

This clone came up a few times. This chain joins TRBV19 and TRBJ2-1; the D is unclear. CDR1 is LNHDA, CDR2 SQIVND, per germline (reference sequence). V lost 5 bases and J 5 bases, leaving 7 bases between the germline ends. The CDR3 contains 12 residues. The CDR3 here is CASSQIDNEQFF. In DNA, the CDR3 is TGTGCCAGTAGTCAAATTGACAATGAGCAGTTCTTC.

The chain is built from TRBV28 and TRBJ2-5; perhaps TRBD2 as D (6 bases). The CDR3 covers 14 residues. Germline V CDR1 and CDR2: MDHEN, SYDVKM. V was shortened by 3 bases and J by 2 bases, with 10 bases between the two germline ends. The CDR3 reads CASSLGGVQETQYF. In nucleotides, the CDR3 is TGTGCCAGCAGTTTGGGCGGGGTGCAAGAGACCCAGTACTTC. The full variable domain, rest sourced from reference TRBV28 and TRBJ2-5, is DVKVTQSSRYLVKRTGEKVFLECVQDMDHENMFWYRQDPGLGLRLIYFSYDVKMKEKGDIPEGYSVSREKKERFSLILESASTNQTSMYLCASSLGGVQETQYFGPGTRLLVL.

This clone was seen a single time. The chain has TRBV27 and TRBJ1-6; the D is unclear. Trimming removed 1 base from V and 9 bases from J, with 13 bases in between. This CDR3 is built from 15 residues. Germline loops: CDR1 MNHEY, CDR2 SMNVEV (reference sequence). The CDR3 region is CASSLFVGSGSPLHF. As DNA, the CDR3 is TGTGCCAGCAGTTTATTCGTAGGATCGGGTTCACCCCTCCACTTT.

The J gene is TRBJ2-7, the V gene TRBV11-2; D perhaps matches TRBD2 (5 bases). With 4 bases removed from V and 1 base from J, the gap between germline ends came to 14 bases. The CDR3 spans 15 residues. Germline loops: CDR1 SGHAT, CDR2 FQNNGV. CDR3 sequence: CASSSLGGGSYEQYF. Here the CDR3 DNA reads TGTGCCAGCAGCTCCCTTGGAGGCGGATCCTACGAGCAGTACTTC.

This clone was seen only a few times. This chain uses TRBV12-5 with TRBJ1-3; 7 bases align to TRBD1. The CDR3 length is 17 residues. Germline lookup yields CDR1 LGHNT and CDR2 FRNRAP. V shed 7 bases and J 0 bases; nucleotides not matched to a gene: 12. The CDR3 spells CASALHGQANSGNTIYF. The DNA for the CDR3 is TGTGCTAGTGCCCTACACGGACAGGCCAACTCTGGAAACACCATATATTTT.

Of note for this clone: Distinct nucleotide sequences in the sample also encode this CDR3. This chain joins TRBV27 and TRBJ1-2; 9 bases map to TRBD1. The V and J ends lost 6 bases and 2 bases, in that order; junction bases with no gene match: 7. Germline V CDR1 and CDR2: MNHEY, SMNVEV (reference sequence). CDR3 length: 15 amino acids. The CDR3 spells CASRPQGALNYGYTF. CDR3 nucleotides: TGTGCCAGCAGGCCACAGGGGGCGCTAAACTATGGCTACACCTTC.

The chain combines TRBV4-1 with TRBJ1-5; 7 nucleotides match TRBD1. The CDR3 runs 15 residues. V dropped 4 bases and J dropped 6; count of bases not matched to a gene: 9. CDR1 is MGHRA, CDR2 YSYEKL, per germline. The CDR3 reads CASSPQTGDSQPQHF. In DNA form, the CDR3 reads TGCGCCAGCAGCCCCCAAACAGGGGATAGTCAGCCCCAGCATTTT.

This clone has only one observation. The chain joins TRBV6-1 to TRBJ2-1; TRBD2 is a possible D gene (6 bases). V shed 2 bases and J shed 4 bases, with 15 bases lying between them. Germline assignment: CDR1 MNHNS and CDR2 SASEGT. CDR3 length equals 16 residues. CDR3 DNA: TGTGCCAGCAGTGAATTGAGCGGGTTACGATACAATGAGCAGTTCTTC. Translated, it gives CASSELSGLRYNEQFF.

The V and J genes are TRBV20-1 and TRBJ1-6, with 9 bases fitting TRBD1. CDR3 length: 15 amino acids. Germline values: CDR1 DFQATT, CDR2 SNEGSKA (reference sequence). Trimming cost V 3 bases and J 10 bases; bases outside gene matches: 10. The CDR3 protein is CSASISGQGSSPLHF. Here the CDR3 DNA reads TGCAGTGCTAGTATCTCGGGACAGGGTAGCTCACCCCTCCACTTT.

The chain employs TRBV9 and TRBJ2-1, with 7 bases matching TRBD2. V was pared by 2 bases and J by 4 bases, with 6 bases of the junction left unmatched. This CDR3 is built from 15 residues. CDR1 is SGDLS and CDR2 is YYNGEE in the germline V gene. CDR3: CASSVGTTSYNEQFF. CDR3 bases: TGTGCCAGCAGCGTCGGGACTACCTCATACAATGAGCAGTTCTTC.

J is TRBJ1-5 and V is TRBV10-2, with TRBD1 matching 7 bases. Losses at the gene ends were 6 bases for V and 4 bases for J; bases not matched to a gene: 9. The CDR3 totals 15 residues. Germline CDR1 reads WSHSY; CDR2 reads SAAADI. The chain's CDR3 is CASRESGQTNQPQHF. The CDR3, as DNA: TGCGCCAGCAGAGAATCGGGACAGACAAATCAGCCCCAGCATTTT.

This rearrangement joins TRBV3-1 (or the pseudogene TRBV3-2) to TRBJ1-6, with TRBD1 matching over 9 bases. Per germline, CDR1 LGHDT and CDR2 YNNKEL (reference sequence). With V trimmed by 8 bases and J by 9 bases, 5 bases remained unmatched. CDR3 size: 13 residues. The CDR3 spells CASGDRESSPLHF. The CDR3 DNA reads as TGTGCCAGCGGGGACAGGGAAAGTTCACCCCTCCACTTT.

V usage is TRBV7-9 and J usage is TRBJ1-2, with D perhaps TRBD1 (6 bases). CDR1 and CDR2 from the germline V gene are SEHNR and FQNEAQ (reference sequence). The V end was cut by 7 bases, the J end by 6 bases, with 15 bases between. The CDR3 has 13 amino acids. CDR3 DNA sequence: TGTGCCAGCAAAAAGTGGGGGGGCGATGGCTACACCTTC. Its translation: CASKKWGGDGYTF.

The CDR3 loop reads CASSLASGYNEQFF. As DNA, the CDR3 is TGTGCCAGCAGTTTGGCTAGCGGATACAATGAGCAGTTCTTC. The chain joins TRBV27 to TRBJ2-1; 7 positions match TRBD2. This CDR3 is built from 14 residues. Per germline, CDR1 MNHEY and CDR2 SMNVEV (reference sequence). V dropped 3 bases and J dropped 4; count of bases not matched to a gene: 3.

Here the CDR3 DNA reads TGTGCCAGCAGTTTCGAAGGGGCGGGCAATCAGCCCCAGCATTTT. Its translation is CASSFEGAGNQPQHF. The V call is TRBV27, the J call TRBJ1-5, with D possibly matching TRBD1 (5 bases). The V end lost 3 bases, the J end lost 2 bases, and 11 bases lay between the germline ends. CDR1 and CDR2 from the germline V gene are MNHEY and SMNVEV (reference sequence). The CDR3 extends over 15 amino acids.

The chain links TRBV14 to TRBJ2-7; D ambiguous. The CDR3 has 13 amino acids. From germline, CDR1 is SGHDN and CDR2 FVKESK. The germline V and J ends were trimmed by 5 bases and 4 bases, with 12 bases remaining between them. The CDR3 reads CASSGSILYEQYF. CDR3 nucleotide sequence: TGTGCCAGCAGCGGCAGTATTCTGTACGAGCAGTACTTC. Full variable domain (outside the CDR3, taken from reference TRBV14 and TRBJ2-7): EAGVTQFPSHSVIEKGQTVTLRCDPISGHDNLYWYRRVMGKEIKFLLHFVKESKQDESGMPNNRFLAERTGGTYSTLKVQPAELEDSGVYFCASSGSILYEQYFGPGTRLTVT.

The chain uses TRBV30 and TRBJ2-5, with a possible D match to TRBD2 (6 bases). Trimming left V 2 bases short and J 0 bases short, with 7 bases between. Per germline, CDR1 GTSNPN and CDR2 SVGIG (reference sequence). This CDR3 is built from 13 residues. CDR3 residues: CAWSSGYQETQYF. The CDR3, as DNA: TGTGCCTGGAGTAGCGGGTACCAAGAGACCCAGTACTTC. The full variable domain, completed using reference TRBV30 and TRBJ2-5, is SQTIHQWPATLVQPVGSPLSLECTVEGTSNPNLYWYRQAAGRGLQLLFYSVGIGQISSEVPQNLSASRPQDRQFILSSKKLLLSDSGFYLCAWSSGYQETQYFGPGTRLLVL.

The chain joins TRBV28 to TRBJ2-1; unclear D gene. Germline CDR1 is MDHEN and CDR2 is SYDVKM. This CDR3 comprises 12 residues. V shed 2 bases and J shed 9 bases, with 8 bases lying between them. The CDR3, as DNA: TGTGCCAGCAGTTTAGAGCGAGGTGAGCAGTTCTTC. The encoded protein is CASSLERGEQFF. Supplemented by reference TRBV28 and TRBJ2-1, the full variable domain reads DVKVTQSSRYLVKRTGEKVFLECVQDMDHENMFWYRQDPGLGLRLIYFSYDVKMKEKGDIPEGYSVSREKKERFSLILESASTNQTSMYLCASSLERGEQFFGPGTRLTVL.

This clone was counted between two and nine times. CDR3 amino acids: CAISPGIVSGNTIYF. The CDR3 nucleotides read TGTGCCATCAGTCCAGGGATAGTCTCTGGAAACACCATATATTTT. V usage is TRBV10-3 and J usage is TRBJ1-3; tentative D call: TRBD1 (5 bases). The CDR3 totals 15 residues. Deletions cut 5 bases from V and 0 bases from J, with 11 bases between. CDR1 ENHRY and CDR2 SYGVKD come from the germline V gene.